Sequencing of this TCR beta chain was carried out in a study of neurological immune-mediated disorders. This clonotype was counted a few times. Its target is not known. Each TCR transcript was tagged with a 10-nucleotide random UMI during 5'RACE. From the 5' RACE reads, TCRdb called clonotypes with MiXCR, one entry per CDR3 protein. The table shows approximately 31,000 distinct CDR3 sequences, with about 13% occurring only once. General study results and limits: Falling below healthy controls, multiple sclerosis showed the least TCR clonal expansion, while HTLV-1-associated myelopathy showed the most. Because no CDR3 amino acid sequences were shared across subjects by expanded clones, private repertoires were suggested in all groups.

Germline V lookup: CDR1 SNHLY, CDR2 FYNNEI. The CDR3 is made up of 15 amino acids. V dropped 4 bases and J dropped 5 bases, with 17 bases sitting between them. Time point described: longitudinal time-point 2. PBMCs numbering 2 million and stored at -80 C yielded the unsorted libraries. The specimen sequenced was PBMCs. J is TRBJ1-2 and V is TRBV2, with D unclear. The sequence was obtained from a woman aged 40 to 50 in good health. The CDR3 region is CASSALRQVAYGYTF. The DNA for the CDR3 is TGTGCCAGCAGTGCTCTCAGGCAGGTCGCATATGGCTACACCTTC. The full variable domain, with the rest looked up from reference TRBV2 and TRBJ1-2, is EPEVTQTPSHQVTQMGQEVILRCVPISNHLYFYWYRQILGQKVEFLVSFYNNEISEKSEIFDDQFSVERPDGSNFTLKIRSTKLEDSAMYFCASSALRQVAYGYTFGSGTRLTVV.